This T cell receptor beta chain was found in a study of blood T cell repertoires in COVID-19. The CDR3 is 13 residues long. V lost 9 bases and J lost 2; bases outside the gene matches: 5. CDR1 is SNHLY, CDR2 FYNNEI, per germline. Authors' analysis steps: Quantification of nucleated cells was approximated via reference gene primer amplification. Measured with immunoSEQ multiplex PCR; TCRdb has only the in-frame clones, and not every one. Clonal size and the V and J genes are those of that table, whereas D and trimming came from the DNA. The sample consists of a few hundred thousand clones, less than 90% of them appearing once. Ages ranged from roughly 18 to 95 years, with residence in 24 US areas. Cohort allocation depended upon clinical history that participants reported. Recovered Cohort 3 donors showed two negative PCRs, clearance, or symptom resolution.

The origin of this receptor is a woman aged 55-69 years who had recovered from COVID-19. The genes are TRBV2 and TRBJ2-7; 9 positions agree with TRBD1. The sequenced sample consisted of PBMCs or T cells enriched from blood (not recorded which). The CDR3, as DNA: TGTGCCAGTCGGGGACAGGGAACCTACGAGCAGTACTTC. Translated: CASRGQGTYEQYF.